This TCR beta chain is from a study of identical twins. CDR3 size: 13 residues. Germline CDR1 MNHNS, CDR2 SASEGT. V lost 6 bases and J lost 2, with 10 bases in between. TCRdb used MiXCR to reprocess the 5' RACE reads, holding one entry per CDR3 protein. This table holds about 660,000 distinct CDR3 sequences, around 8.3% found once. These data are also associated with another study on yellow fever vaccine responses in identical twins.

V and J are TRBV6-1 and TRBJ2-5, with D perhaps TRBD2 (5 bases). This receptor was identified in a woman younger than 35 in good health. The sample taken for sequencing was PBMCs. The CDR3 DNA sequence: TGTGCCAGCAGGCGGGCCCTACAAGAGACCCAGTACTTC. Translation: CASRRALQETQYF.